A single sample is the source of the 17 T cell receptor beta chains below, sequenced in a study of blood T cell repertoires in COVID-19. Assay: immunoSEQ multiplex PCR; the TCRdb copy retains only in-frame clones and omits some. The top ten hold around two fifths of the sample, which has more than 95,000 clones, under 90% seen once. The sample consisted of peripheral blood. These receptors all come from a man at least 80 years old with acute or convalescent COVID-19.

The chain joins TRBV9 to TRBJ2-5; TRBD2 might be the D (6 bases). CDR3 length equals 12 residues. From germline, CDR1 is SGDLS and CDR2 YYNGEE. Trimming took 9 bases from V and 4 from J, leaving 13 bases between them. DNA of the CDR3: TGTGCCAACTCGGGACTGGTAGAGACCCAGTACTTC. Its translation is CANSGLVETQYF.

This clone was seen once. The CDR3 loop is CASSPGKYYGYTF. CDR3 bases: TGTGCCAGCAGCCCAGGGAAGTACTATGGCTACACCTTC. The rearrangement links TRBV6-5 to TRBJ1-2, with a tentative D call TRBD1 (5 bases). The V end lost 6 bases, the J end lost 3 bases, and 11 bases lay between the germline ends. The CDR3 loop spans 13 amino acids. Germline values: CDR1 MNHEY, CDR2 SVGAGI.

This clone was counted between two and nine times. The likely explanation is a read error, given a far larger clone one base away. This chain links TRBV5-5 with TRBJ1-6; 11 bases are a match to TRBD1. The CDR3 spans 14 residues. The trim removed 4 bases at V and 9 bases at J, leaving 3 bases unmatched. Germline lookup yields CDR1 SGHKS and CDR2 YYEKEE (reference sequence). CDR3: CASSVGQGGSPLHF. In DNA form, the CDR3 reads TGTGCCAGCAGCGTGGGACAGGGGGGTTCACCCCTCCACTTT.

This chain links TRBV18 with TRBJ2-5, with no clear D. The V gene lost 4 bases and the J gene lost 3 bases, with 12 bases spanning the gap. This CDR3 comprises 14 residues. The germline gives CDR1 KGHSH, CDR2 LQKENI. As DNA, the CDR3 is TGTGCCAGCTCACTATACTTCTCGGAAGAGACCCAGTACTTC. The encoded protein is CASSLYFSEETQYF.

J is TRBJ2-3 and V is TRBV28; TRBD2 agrees at 11 bases. The CDR3 consists of 14 residues. Germline loops: CDR1 MDHEN, CDR2 SYDVKM. V lost 6 bases to trimming and J lost 9 bases; unmatched junction nucleotides: 8. CDR3 bases: TGTGCCAGCAGCTCGGGACTAGCGGTGGAAACGCAGTATTTT. This translates into CASSSGLAVETQYF. The variable domain in full, with the rest retrieved from reference TRBV28 and TRBJ2-3, is DVKVTQSSRYLVKRTGEKVFLECVQDMDHENMFWYRQDPGLGLRLIYFSYDVKMKEKGDIPEGYSVSREKKERFSLILESASTNQTSMYLCASSSGLAVETQYFGPGTRLTVL.

There are many counts of this clone. This rearrangement joins TRBV6-5 to TRBJ1-2; possibly TRBD1 for D (5 bases). Germline CDR1 reads MNHEY; CDR2 reads SVGAGI. The CDR3 contains 15 residues. V lost 5 bases, J lost 0 bases, and 13 bases lay in between. CDR3 sequence: CASSPKATANYGYTF. The CDR3 DNA reads as TGTGCCAGCAGTCCAAAGGCGACAGCTAACTATGGCTACACCTTC.

Comments on this clone: One end of the junction varies from germline; a read error may be responsible. The chain employs TRBV7-7 and TRBJ2-3, with D tentatively TRBD2 (5 bases). Looked up from germline, CDR1 is SSHAT and CDR2 is FNYEAQ (reference sequence). The CDR3 has 13 amino acids. The DNA of the CDR3 is TGTGCTAGCAGCCCCCGGAGGACAGATACGCAGTATTTT. Its protein is CASSPRRTDTQYF.

This clone was counted only a few times. This sequence joins TRBV2 and TRBJ2-6; 8 bases are a match to TRBD2. Per germline, CDR1 SNHLY and CDR2 FYNNEI. V trimming: 7 bases; J trimming: 5 bases; junction bases outside the gene matches: 4. The CDR3 spans 14 residues. CDR3 in amino acids: CASTGGARANVLTF. The CDR3 DNA reads as TGTGCCAGCACGGGAGGGGCTCGGGCCAACGTCCTGACTTTC.

The V and J genes are TRBV7-2 and TRBJ1-1; D perhaps matches TRBD1 (5 bases). The V gene lost 4 bases and the J gene lost 3 bases, with 12 bases spanning the gap. The V gene's germline CDR1 is SGHTA and CDR2 FQGNSA. The CDR3 covers 14 residues. CDR3 sequence: CASSSGGGDTEAFF. DNA for the CDR3: TGTGCCAGCAGCTCCGGGGGAGGGGACACTGAAGCTTTCTTT. Full variable domain (remainder filled in from reference TRBV7-2 and TRBJ1-1): GAGVSQSPSNKVTEKGKDVELRCDPISGHTALYWYRQSLGQGLEFLIYFQGNSAPDKSGLPSDRFSAERTGGSVSTLTIQRTQQEDSAVYLCASSSGGGDTEAFFGQGTRLTVV.

This clone was recorded only once. J is TRBJ1-6 and V is TRBV5-1; 8 bases agree with TRBD1. The V segment lost 4 bases and the J segment 7 bases; nucleotides outside the gene matches: 7. This CDR3 has 15 residues. Germline V lookup: CDR1 SGHRS, CDR2 YFSETQ. The CDR3 coding sequence is TGCGCCAGCAGCCTTTTAACAGGGGGGAATTCACCCCTCCACTTT. This sequence encodes CASSLLTGGNSPLHF.

This clone was seen once. The CDR3 region is CAISEGRTSGGGDTQYF. As DNA, the CDR3 is TGTGCCATCAGTGAGGGAAGGACTAGCGGGGGGGGTGATACGCAGTATTTT. The chain is built from TRBV10-3 and TRBJ2-3; 15 bases fit TRBD2. Looked up from germline, CDR1 is ENHRY and CDR2 is SYGVKD. V lost 2 bases, J lost 6 bases, and 6 bases stayed unmatched. This CDR3 is built from 17 residues.

The chain recombines TRBV30 with TRBJ2-5; D perhaps matches TRBD1 (6 bases). The ends were cut back, 3 bases at V and 1 base at J, with 12 bases in the middle. This CDR3 comprises 14 residues. Germline V gene sequence: CDR1 GTSNPN, CDR2 SVGIG (reference sequence). CDR3 sequence (DNA): TGTGCCTGGAGCACCTCAGGGGCCCAAGAGACCCAGTACTTC. Its translation: CAWSTSGAQETQYF.

The chain is built from TRBV5-1 and TRBJ2-1, with 8 bases matching TRBD2. Germline V gene lookup returns CDR1 SGHRS and CDR2 YFSETQ. CDR3 length equals 17 residues. Trimming removed 2 bases from V and 4 bases from J; junction bases left unmatched: 11. The CDR3 bases are TGCGCCAGCAGCTTTTTACCGGGACTAGGATCTTACAATGAGCAGTTCTTC. Its protein product is CASSFLPGLGSYNEQFF.

This rearrangement joins TRBV4-1 to TRBJ2-1; 9 nucleotides match TRBD2. V was clipped by 4 bases and J by 1 base; unmatched bases: 8. CDR3 length: 17 amino acids. Germline V gene lookup returns CDR1 MGHRA and CDR2 YSYEKL. This CDR3 reads CASSPSGGPLSYNEQFF. In DNA, the CDR3 is TGCGCCAGCAGCCCCAGCGGGGGGCCCCTTTCCTACAATGAGCAGTTCTTC.

The chain joins TRBV2 to TRBJ1-2; maybe TRBD1 (5 bases). Trimming removed 4 bases at V and 4 bases at J, with 16 bases between. The CDR3 sequence is 15 residues long. Germline V CDR1 and CDR2: SNHLY, FYNNEI. CDR3 DNA sequence: TGTGCCAGCAGTGTGACAGTCCAATCAAGCTATGGCTACACCTTC. Its translation: CASSVTVQSSYGYTF.

This clone turned up a few times. The chain joins TRBV7-6 to TRBJ1-1; D may be TRBD1 (5 bases). The V and J ends lost 4 bases and 1 base respectively, with 13 bases between them. The CDR3 extends over 15 amino acids. The germline V gene encodes CDR1 SGHVS and CDR2 FNYEAQ. DNA for the CDR3: TGTGCCAGCAGCTCGCAGGGTTTCCCGAACACTGAAGCTTTCTTT. It yields the protein CASSSQGFPNTEAFF.

Remarks on this clone: One junction end disagrees with the germline gene, perhaps due to a read error. The chain carries TRBV6-5 and TRBJ2-5, with 7 positions matching TRBD1. Germline CDR1 is MNHEY and CDR2 is SVGAGI. The CDR3 runs to 11 residues. The CDR3 region has the DNA TGTGCCAGCAGAAACCACGGGGACAGTCACTTC. It encodes CASRNHGDSHF.